Listed below are T cell receptor beta chains from one sample, sequenced in a study of cytomegalovirus exposure and HLA in healthy donors. The data were produced by immunoSEQ multiplex PCR, yet TCRdb's version contains in-frame clones alone and is incomplete. The sample data list under 150,000 clones. Sequencing was carried out using PBMCs. The receptors here all came from a man aged 40-50 years in good health and CMV-seronegative. Both conserved end residues are part of each CDR3. Fields, in order: D gene, J gene, V gene, CDR3 protein, CDR3 DNA. A D gene is named only where the DNA matches it firmly.

- TRBJ2-6 TRBV27 CASTLQGPYSGANVLTF TGTGCCAGCACCTTACAGGGACCTTACTCTGGGGCCAACGTCCTGACTTTC
- TRBJ2-7 TRBV19 CASSIVWTNLGEQYF TGTGCCAGTAGTATTGTCTGGACAAACCTGGGCGAGCAGTACTTC
- TRBJ2-7 TRBV7-9 CASSTGTYEQYF TGTGCCAGCAGCACAGGGACATACGAGCAGTACTTC
TRBD1 TRBJ1-5 TRBV18 CASSPSGQGANQPQHF TGTGCCAGCTCACCATCGGGACAGGGGGCGAATCAGCCCCAGCATTTT
- TRBJ1-4 TRBV7-3 CASSENGATNEKLFF TGTGCCAGCAGCGAGAACGGTGCAACTAATGAAAAACTGTTTTTT
TRBD1 TRBJ2-1 TRBV28 CASCQTGGPTYNEQFF TGTGCCAGCTGCCAGACAGGGGGCCCCACCTACAATGAGCAGTTCTTC
TRBD1 TRBJ1-1 TRBV14 CASSQSGTGVLVTEAFF TGTGCCAGCAGCCAGTCCGGGACAGGGGTTTTGGTCACTGAAGCTTTCTTT
- TRBJ2-7 TRBV2 CASSAGRSYEQYF TGTGCCAGCAGCGCGGGACGGTCCTACGAGCAGTACTTC
TRBD2 TRBJ2-3 TRBV6-1 CASRVSGGATDTQYF TGTGCCAGCAGGGTAAGCGGGGGGGCCACAGATACGCAGTATTTT
- TRBJ1-5 TRBV19 CASSVSDNQPQHF TGTGCCAGTAGTGTTTCAGATAATCAGCCCCAGCATTTT
- TRBJ1-1 TRBV27 CASSLGGEAFF TGTGCCAGCAGCCTCGGCGGTGAAGCTTTCTTT
TRBD2 TRBJ2-3 TRBV11-3 CASSLDSGTSGVATDTQYF TGTGCCAGCAGCTTAGATTCGGGGACTAGCGGAGTCGCCACAGATACGCAGTATTTT
- TRBJ2-5 TRBV7-9 CASSLVPRVQETQYF TGTGCCAGCAGCTTAGTCCCCAGGGTACAAGAGACCCAGTACTTC
- TRBJ1-1 TRBV5-1 CASSLAGGTTEAFF TGCGCCAGCAGCTTGGCCGGGGGGACCACTGAAGCTTTCTTT
TRBD1 TRBJ1-6 TRBV6-5 CASRTGDSYNSPLHF TGTGCCAGCAGGACAGGGGACTCCTATAATTCACCCCTCCACTTT
TRBD1 TRBJ2-2 TRBV6-6 CASSYHRGTGELFF TGTGCCAGCAGTTACCACAGGGGTACCGGGGAGCTGTTTTTT
- TRBJ1-3 TRBV2 CASSPSRSGNTIYF TGTGCCAGCAGTCCTTCTCGCTCTGGAAACACCATATATTTT
TRBD1 TRBJ2-5 TRBV9 CASSKGQGDETQYF TGTGCCAGCAGTAAAGGACAGGGAGACGAGACCCAGTACTTC
- TRBJ2-7 TRBV14 CASSQANSYEQYF TGTGCCAGCAGCCAAGCCAACTCCTACGAGCAGTACTTC
- TRBJ2-1 TRBV4-2 CASSQAREQFF TGTGCCAGCAGCCAAGCTAGAGAGCAGTTCTTC
TRBD2 TRBJ2-1 TRBV7-9 CASSTVWTSGGSGYNEQFF TGTGCCAGCAGTACCGTTTGGACTAGCGGGGGGTCGGGCTACAATGAGCAGTTCTTC
TRBD1 TRBJ1-1 TRBV10-3 CAISEPETGHGNTEAFF TGTGCCATCAGTGAGCCAGAGACAGGGCACGGGAACACTGAAGCTTTCTTT
- TRBJ2-7 TRBV4-1 CASSQEFRGSYEQYF TGCGCCAGCAGCCAAGAATTCCGGGGCTCCTACGAGCAGTACTTC
TRBD2 TRBJ2-4 TRBV10-3 CAISDPGGPGENIQYF TGTGCCATCAGTGACCCGGGGGGGCCGGGGGAAAACATTCAGTACTTC
TRBD2 TRBJ2-1 TRBV5-1 CASRGTSGGHNEQFF TGCGCCAGCAGGGGGACTAGCGGGGGCCACAATGAGCAGTTCTTC
- TRBJ1-1 TRBV18 CASSPYPLKSGTEAFF TGTGCCAGCTCACCATATCCCCTCAAGAGTGGCACTGAAGCTTTCTTT
- TRBJ2-2 TRBV6-4 CASREPLYTGELFF TGTGCCAGCAGGGAGCCACTCTACACCGGGGAGCTGTTTTTT
- TRBJ2-5 TRBV13 CASSPTRETQYF TGTGCCAGCAGCCCAACGCGGGAGACCCAGTACTTC
- TRBJ1-6 TRBV6-1 CASSFPFKEGSPLHF TGTGCCAGCAGTTTCCCCTTCAAGGAGGGTTCACCCCTCCACTTT
- TRBJ1-5 TRBV28 CATTLVASNQPQHF TGTGCCACCACCCTGGTGGCTAGCAATCAGCCCCAGCATTTT
- TRBJ2-7 TRBV11-2 CASSRAGEQYF TGTGCCAGCAGCCGCGCCGGGGAGCAGTACTTC
- TRBJ2-5 TRBV27 CASSPSGFTQYF TGTGCCAGCAGTCCCTCAGGGTTTACCCAGTACTTC
TRBD1 TRBJ1-5 TRBV7-2 CASSVVGTGSNQPQHF TGTGCCAGCAGCGTAGTCGGGACAGGGAGCAATCAGCCCCAGCATTTT
- TRBJ2-7 TRBV6-4 CASSAGSPPYEQYF TGTGCCAGCAGTGCCGGGTCACCTCCCTACGAGCAGTACTTC
- TRBJ2-7 TRBV6-5 CASSPYGGTDYEQYF TGTGCCAGCAGTCCCTATGGCGGGACCGACTACGAGCAGTACTTC
TRBD2 TRBJ2-7 TRBV18 CASSPGLAPYEQYF TGTGCCAGCTCACCGGGACTAGCGCCCTACGAGCAGTACTTC
TRBD1 TRBJ2-7 TRBV6-1 CASSEPGQGRTYEQYF TGTGCCAGCAGTGAACCCGGACAGGGACGAACCTACGAGCAGTACTTC
TRBD1 TRBJ1-2 TRBV6-5 CASRRDREMSYGYTF TGTGCCAGCAGGAGGGACAGGGAGATGAGCTATGGCTACACCTTC
- TRBJ2-2 TRBV7-6 CASRLDSYTGELFF TGTGCCAGCAGACTTGACAGCTACACCGGGGAGCTGTTTTTT
TRBD2 TRBJ2-1 TRBV5-4 CASTPGLAGGYNEQFF TGTGCCAGCACCCCGGGACTAGCGGGGGGGTACAATGAGCAGTTCTTC
TRBD2 TRBJ2-5 TRBV6-1 CASGLAGPPGAQYF TGTGCCAGCGGGCTAGCGGGGCCCCCGGGCGCCCAGTACTTC
- TRBJ1-4 TRBV4-3 CASSLTGSLNEKLFF TGCGCCAGCAGCCTGACCGGGTCCCTTAATGAAAAACTGTTTTTT
TRBD1 TRBJ2-1 TRBV27 CASSLGTGLYEQFF TGTGCCAGCAGTTTAGGGACAGGGCTCTATGAGCAGTTCTTC
TRBD1 TRBJ2-5 TRBV5-1 CASSRPTGAQETQYF TGCGCCAGCAGCAGACCTACAGGGGCGCAAGAGACCCAGTACTTC
TRBD2 TRBJ2-7 TRBV6-7 CASSPPTSGGLHEQYF TGTGCCAGCAGTCCCCCGACTAGCGGGGGGTTACACGAGCAGTACTTC
- TRBJ2-3 TRBV7-9 CASFRVDTQYF TGTGCCAGCTTCCGAGTTGATACGCAGTATTTT
TRBD1 TRBJ2-7 TRBV5-4 CASSAVAGTGVYEQYF TGTGCCAGCAGCGCCGTGGCCGGGACAGGGGTTTACGAGCAGTACTTC
- TRBJ1-2 TRBV2 CASSPGLGTNYGYTF TGTGCCAGCAGTCCAGGGTTAGGGACTAACTATGGCTACACCTTC
TRBD1 TRBJ2-3 TRBV28 CASNDRGRIDTQYF TGTGCCAGCAATGACAGGGGGAGGATAGATACGCAGTATTTT
- TRBJ2-2 TRBV4-2 CASSQVANTGELFF TGTGCCAGCAGCCAAGTGGCTAACACCGGGGAGCTGTTTTTT
- TRBJ2-1 TRBV19 CASSITYEQFF TGTGCCAGTAGTATAACTTATGAGCAGTTCTTC
TRBD1 TRBJ2-2 TRBV9 CASRPGQGNTGELFF TGTGCCAGCAGACCGGGACAGGGGAACACCGGGGAGCTGTTTTTT
TRBD2 TRBJ2-3 TRBV2 CASRAGGPRDTQYF TGTGCCAGCAGAGCGGGGGGGCCAAGAGATACGCAGTATTTT